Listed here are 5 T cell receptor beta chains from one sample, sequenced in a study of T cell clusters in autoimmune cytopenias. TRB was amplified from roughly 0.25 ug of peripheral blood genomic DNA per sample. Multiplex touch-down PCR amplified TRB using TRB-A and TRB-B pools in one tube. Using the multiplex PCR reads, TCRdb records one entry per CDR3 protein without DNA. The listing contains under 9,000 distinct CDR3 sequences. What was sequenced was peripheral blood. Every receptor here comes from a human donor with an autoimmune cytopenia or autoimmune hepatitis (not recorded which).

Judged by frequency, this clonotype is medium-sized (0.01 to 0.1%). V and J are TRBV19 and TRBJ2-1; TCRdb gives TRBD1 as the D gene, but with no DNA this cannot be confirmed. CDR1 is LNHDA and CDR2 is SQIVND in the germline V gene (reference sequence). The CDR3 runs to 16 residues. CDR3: CASSIVGTGSYNEQFF. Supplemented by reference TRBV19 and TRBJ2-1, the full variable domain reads DGGITQSPKYLFRKEGQNVTLSCEQNLNHDAMYWYRQDPGQGLRLIYYSQIVNDFQKGDIAEGYSVSREKKESFPLTVTSAQKNPTAFYLCASSIVGTGSYNEQFFGPGTRLTVL.

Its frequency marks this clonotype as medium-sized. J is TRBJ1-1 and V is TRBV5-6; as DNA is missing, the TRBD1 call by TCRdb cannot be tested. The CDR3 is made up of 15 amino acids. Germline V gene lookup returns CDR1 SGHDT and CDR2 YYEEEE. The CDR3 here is CASSLYGGEDTEAFF.

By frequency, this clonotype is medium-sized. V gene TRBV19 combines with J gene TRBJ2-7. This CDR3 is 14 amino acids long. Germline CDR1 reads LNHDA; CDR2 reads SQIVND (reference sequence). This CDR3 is CASSIYVTGYEQYF.

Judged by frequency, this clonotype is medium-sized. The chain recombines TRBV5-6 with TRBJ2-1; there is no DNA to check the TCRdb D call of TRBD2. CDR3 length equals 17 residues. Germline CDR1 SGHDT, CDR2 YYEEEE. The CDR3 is CASSIRGLSFSYNEQFF.

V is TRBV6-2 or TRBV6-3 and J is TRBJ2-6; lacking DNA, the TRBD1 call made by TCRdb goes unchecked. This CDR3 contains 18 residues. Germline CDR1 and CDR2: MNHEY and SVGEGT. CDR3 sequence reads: CASSYPTGHHSGANVLTF.